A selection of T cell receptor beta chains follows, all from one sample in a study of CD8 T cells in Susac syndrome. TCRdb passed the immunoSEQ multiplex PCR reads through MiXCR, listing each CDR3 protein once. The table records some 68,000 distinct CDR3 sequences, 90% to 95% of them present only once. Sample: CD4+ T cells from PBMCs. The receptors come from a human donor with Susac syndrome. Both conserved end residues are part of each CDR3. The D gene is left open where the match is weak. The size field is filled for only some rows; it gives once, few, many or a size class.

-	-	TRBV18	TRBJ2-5	TGTGCCAGCTCACCGGGGCATCAAGAGACCCAGTACTTC	CASSPGHQETQYF
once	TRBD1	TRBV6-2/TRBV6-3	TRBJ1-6	TGTGCCAGCACTCGGACAGGCCGTTGGAATTCACCCCTCCACTTT	CASTRTGRWNSPLHF
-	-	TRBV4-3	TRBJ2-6	TGCGCCAGCAGCCCGGCGTCTGGGGCCAACGTCCTGACTTTC	CASSPASGANVLTF
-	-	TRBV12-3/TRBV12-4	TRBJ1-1	TGTGCCAGCAGTTTATGGGGGTGGGCAGGGGCAACTGAAGCTTTCTTT	CASSLWGWAGATEAFF
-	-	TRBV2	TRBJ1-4	TGTGCCAGCAGTGCGACGGCCGTCAATGAAAAACTGTTTTTT	CASSATAVNEKLFF
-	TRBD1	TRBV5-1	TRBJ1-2	TGCGCCAGCAGCGTAGTACAGGGGTCTGGCTACACCTTC	CASSVVQGSGYTF
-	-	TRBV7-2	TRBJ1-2	TGTGCCAGCAGCTTAGCCACAGGCTATGGCTACACCTTC	CASSLATGYGYTF
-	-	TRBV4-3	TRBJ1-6	TGCGCCAGCAGCCAAGATCCACGGGAACAGGGATGGAATTCACCCCTCCACTTT	CASSQDPREQGWNSPLHF
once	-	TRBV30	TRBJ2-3	TGTGCCTGGGCCTGGGACCGTGGAGGCGCAGATACGCAGTATTTT	CAWAWDRGGADTQYF
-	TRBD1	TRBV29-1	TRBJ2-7	TGCAGCGTCAAACAACCGGGACAGGGCTACGAGCAGTACTTC	CSVKQPGQGYEQYF
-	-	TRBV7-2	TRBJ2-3	TGTGCCAGCAGCTTATACAGAAGCACAGATACGCAGTATTTT	CASSLYRSTDTQYF
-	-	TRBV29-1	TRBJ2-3	TGCAGCGTTGAGCGGGGGCCGGGAGATACGCAGTATTTT	CSVERGPGDTQYF
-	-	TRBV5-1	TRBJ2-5	TGCGCCAGCAGCTGGGGCGGACCGGCCCAAGAGACCCAGTACTTC	CASSWGGPAQETQYF
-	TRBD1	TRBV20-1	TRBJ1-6	TGCAGTGCTTCCGGGACAGGGGATTCACCCCTCCACTTT	CSASGTGDSPLHF
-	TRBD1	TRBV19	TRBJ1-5	TGTGCCAGTAGCCCGACAGGGGTCCTCAATCAGCCCCAGCATTTT	CASSPTGVLNQPQHF
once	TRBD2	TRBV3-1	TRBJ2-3	TGTGCCAGCAGCCCCCTTGGAGCGGGGGGCCCAACGAACACAGATACGCAGTATTTT	CASSPLGAGGPTNTDTQYF
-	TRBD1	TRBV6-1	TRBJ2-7	TGTGCCAGCCGTCAATCCGGGACAGGGGGCTACGAGCAGTACTTC	CASRQSGTGGYEQYF
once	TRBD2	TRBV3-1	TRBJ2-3	TGTGCCAGCAGCCAAGAACCTAGCGGGGAAATAACTAGCACAGATACGCAGTATTTT	CASSQEPSGEITSTDTQYF
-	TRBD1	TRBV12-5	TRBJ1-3	TGTGCTAGTGCCCCGACAGGGTTCGGAAACACCATATATTTT	CASAPTGFGNTIYF